This passage covers 21 T cell receptor beta chains from one sample sequenced in a study of shared clonotypes between healthy human individuals. Profiling relied on immunoSEQ multiplex PCR, and the TCRdb table lists in-frame clones only, not all of them. In the table there are around 1,900,000 clones, around 95% of which are singletons. Only CD45RO-negative cells positively selected for CCR7 counted as naive CD8 cells, so terminally differentiated effector memory CD45RA+ cells were excluded. The material sequenced was naive CD8+ T cells from PBMCs. These receptor sequences come from a man younger than 35 in good health. Some clones in this sample may be carry-over from other donors' samples.

The chain recombines TRBV2 with TRBJ2-3; a possible D gene is TRBD1 (5 bases). Trimming stripped 2 bases from V and 6 bases from J, with 18 bases between. Germline CDR1 and CDR2: SNHLY and FYNNEI. The CDR3 is 16 amino acids. CDR3 in DNA: TGTGCCAGCAGTGAAAGTGGGGCTCGCTTGGGGGATACGCAGTATTTT. This encodes CASSESGARLGDTQYF.

This sequence joins TRBV6-5 and TRBJ2-5, with D perhaps given as TRBD1 or TRBD2 (5 bases each). CDR3 length: 16 residues. Germline V gene lookup returns CDR1 MNHEY and CDR2 SVGAGI. Deletions cut 0 bases from V and 5 bases from J, with 16 bases between. In DNA form, the CDR3 reads TGTGCCAGCAGTTACTCGGGGGACCCCTGGGGTGAGACCCAGTACTTC. It encodes CASSYSGDPWGETQYF.

The chain couples TRBV19 to TRBJ1-3; D unclear. Germline V gives CDR1 LNHDA, CDR2 SQIVND (reference sequence). V was pared by 5 bases and J by 0 bases, with 11 bases between. The CDR3 sequence is 15 residues long. The CDR3 is CASSSGVRSGNTIYF. The CDR3 nucleotides are TGTGCCAGTAGTTCCGGAGTACGCTCTGGAAACACCATATATTTT.

This chain joins TRBV9 and TRBJ2-1; TRBD2 agrees at 12 bases. The ends lost 4 bases at V and 0 bases at J; junction bases unmatched: 11. The CDR3 loop spans 19 amino acids. CDR1 SGDLS and CDR2 YYNGEE come from the germline V gene. The CDR3 sequence is CASSPWSRLAGDSYNEQFF. CDR3 nucleotide sequence: TGTGCCAGCAGCCCGTGGAGCCGACTAGCGGGAGACTCCTACAATGAGCAGTTCTTC.

V is TRBV6-4 and J is TRBJ2-1; no clear D. From germline, CDR1 is MRHNA and CDR2 SNTAGT. The ends were cut back, 0 bases at V and 6 bases at J, with 6 bases in the middle. The CDR3 has 13 amino acids. The CDR3 nucleotides are TGTGCCAGCAGTGACTCTCGGGTCAATGAGCAGTTCTTC. Protein sequence: CASSDSRVNEQFF.

V and J are TRBV4-1 and TRBJ2-7, with D tentatively TRBD2 (6 bases). The CDR3 spans 14 residues. Germline V gene sequence: CDR1 MGHRA, CDR2 YSYEKL. The germline V and J ends were trimmed by 3 bases and 3 bases, with 12 bases remaining between them. The chain's CDR3 is CASSHRTTNYEQYF. The DNA of the CDR3 is TGCGCCAGCAGCCATCGGACTACTAACTACGAGCAGTACTTC.

As DNA, the CDR3 is TGTGCCAGCAGTTTCAGATCCGGATTGAACACTGAAGCTTTCTTT. It codes for CASSFRSGLNTEAFF. The chain recombines TRBV28 with TRBJ1-1; D ambiguous. V lost 3 bases to trimming and J lost 0 bases, with 11 bases between them. CDR1 and CDR2 (germline): MDHEN, SYDVKM. CDR3 length: 15 residues.

V is TRBV7-9 and J is TRBJ1-2; D perhaps matches TRBD1 (6 bases). From germline, CDR1 is SEHNR and CDR2 FQNEAQ (reference sequence). Trimming took 6 bases from V and 5 from J, leaving 13 bases between them. This CDR3 is built from 13 residues. CDR3 sequence (DNA): TGTGCCAGCAGTCCCTGGGACATTTATGGCTACACCTTC. Translating it yields CASSPWDIYGYTF.

This chain connects TRBV2 to TRBJ1-2; TRBD1 agrees at 8 bases. The germline CDR1 and CDR2 sequences are SNHLY and FYNNEI. This CDR3 spans 17 amino acids. With V trimmed by 4 bases and J by 4 bases, 14 bases remained unmatched. For the CDR3, the DNA is TGTGCCAGCAGTGGGGCGGGCGGACAGGGTTCGTCCTATGGCTACACCTTC. Its translation is CASSGAGGQGSSYGYTF.

V usage is TRBV30 and J usage is TRBJ2-3; D unclear. The V gene's germline CDR1 is GTSNPN and CDR2 SVGIG (reference sequence). Deletions cut 2 bases from V and 0 bases from J, with 3 bases between. The CDR3 consists of 12 residues. The DNA for the CDR3 is TGTGCCTGGAGTCATAGCACAGATACGCAGTATTTT. Translation: CAWSHSTDTQYF.

This chain uses TRBV7-9 with TRBJ1-2; 8 nucleotides align to TRBD1. Germline V gene lookup returns CDR1 SEHNR and CDR2 FQNEAQ (reference sequence). V lost 4 bases to trimming and J lost 3 bases; unmatched junction nucleotides: 7. The CDR3 extends over 15 amino acids. CDR3 protein: CASSSRTGKDYGYTF. CDR3 DNA sequence: TGTGCCAGCAGCTCTAGGACAGGGAAGGACTATGGCTACACCTTC.

The CDR3 sequence: CSADRGDYGYTF. The CDR3 nucleotides are TGCAGCGCCGACAGGGGGGACTATGGCTACACCTTC. This rearrangement joins TRBV29-1 to TRBJ1-2, with 9 bases identical to TRBD1. The CDR3 is 12 amino acids. Germline V gives CDR1 SQVTM, CDR2 ANQGSEA. With 7 bases clipped from V and 3 bases from J, the junction kept 3 bases outside the gene matches.

The V gene is TRBV25-1, the J gene TRBJ1-1; D uncertain. Germline lookup yields CDR1 MGHDK and CDR2 SYGVNS. The CDR3 runs 16 residues. V gave up 3 bases and J gave up 0 bases, with 14 bases separating them. CDR3 sequence reads: CASSDQSSTMNTEAFF. Here the CDR3 DNA reads TGTGCCAGCAGTGACCAGTCAAGCACTATGAACACTGAAGCTTTCTTT. The full variable domain, its missing parts supplied by reference TRBV25-1 and TRBJ1-1, is EADIYQTPRYLVIGTGKKITLECSQTMGHDKMYWYQQDPGMELHLIHYSYGVNSTEKGDLSSESTVSRIRTEHFPLTLESARPSHTSQYLCASSDQSSTMNTEAFFGQGTRLTVV.

The rearrangement joins TRBV10-3 to TRBJ2-6; 7 bases map to TRBD1. This CDR3 is 15 amino acids long. V was pared by 9 bases and J by 2 bases, with 7 bases of the junction left unmatched. The germline V gene encodes CDR1 ENHRY and CDR2 SYGVKD. CDR3 amino acids: CAIQTGEPGANVLTF. The CDR3, as DNA: TGTGCCATTCAAACAGGGGAACCTGGGGCCAACGTCCTGACTTTC.

This clone was seen once. The rearrangement links TRBV27 to TRBJ2-3, with D perhaps being TRBD1 or TRBD2 (5 bases each). From germline, CDR1 is MNHEY and CDR2 SMNVEV (reference sequence). Trimming shortened V by 2 bases and J by 0 bases, and 15 bases separated the two germline ends. CDR3 length equals 17 residues. The CDR3 sequence: CASSLARDAPSTDTQYF. The CDR3 DNA sequence: TGTGCCAGCAGTTTAGCCCGGGACGCTCCTAGCACAGATACGCAGTATTTT.

The gene calls are TRBV27 and TRBJ2-7; 10 bases are a match to TRBD1. V gave up 8 bases and J gave up 7 bases; unmatched junction bases: 11. Germline V gene lookup returns CDR1 MNHEY and CDR2 SMNVEV (reference sequence). The CDR3 is made up of 14 amino acids. The CDR3 loop is CASATGQGYVEQYF. CDR3 DNA: TGTGCCAGCGCCACGGGACAGGGGTATGTGGAGCAGTACTTC.

The chain's CDR3 is CASSVGGRAEETQYF. CDR3 DNA: TGTGCCAGCAGCGTAGGCGGCCGGGCCGAAGAGACCCAGTACTTC. V and J are TRBV9 and TRBJ2-5; no definite D call. The germline V gene encodes CDR1 SGDLS and CDR2 YYNGEE. The length of the CDR3 is 15 residues. Trimming pared 0 bases from V and 3 bases from J, leaving 12 bases between. Full variable domain (rest looked up from reference TRBV9 and TRBJ2-5): DSGVTQTPKHLITATGQRVTLRCSPRSGDLSVYWYQQSLDQGLQFLIQYYNGEERAKGNILERFSAQQFPDLHSELNLSSLELGDSALYFCASSVGGRAEETQYFGPGTRLLVL.

The V and J genes are TRBV10-3 and TRBJ2-7; 11 bases match TRBD2. This CDR3 comprises 15 residues. The V gene's germline CDR1 is ENHRY and CDR2 SYGVKD. V was clipped by 3 bases and J by 6 bases; unmatched bases: 7. The CDR3 nucleotides read TGTGCCATCAGTGATTTAGCGGGAGGGCCAGGCGAGCAGTACTTC. As protein: CAISDLAGGPGEQYF.

Turning to this clone: The sample has other DNA sequences that encode this CDR3 too. V and J are TRBV19 and TRBJ2-1; no firm D call. The germline CDR1 and CDR2 sequences are LNHDA and SQIVND (reference sequence). Trimming removed 3 bases at V and 3 bases at J, with 6 bases between. This CDR3 spans 13 amino acids. The DNA for the CDR3 is TGTGCCAGTAGTATTATAAGCTACAATGAGCAGTTCTTC. Its translation is CASSIISYNEQFF.

The sample holds one count of this clone. CDR3 region: CASSLSYGTGTYGYTF. DNA of the CDR3: TGTGCCAGCAGCTTATCCTACGGGACAGGGACCTATGGCTACACCTTC. The chain uses TRBV7-9 and TRBJ1-2; 9 positions agree with TRBD1. Germline trimming cut 2 bases from V and 4 bases from J; bases unmatched to any gene: 8. The CDR3 is made up of 16 amino acids. Germline V CDR1 and CDR2: SEHNR, FQNEAQ (reference sequence).

The chain is built from TRBV9 and TRBJ2-1; D might be TRBD2 (7 bases). The germline V gene encodes CDR1 SGDLS and CDR2 YYNGEE. The CDR3 covers 14 residues. Trimming left V 5 bases short and J 4 bases short, with 13 bases between. CDR3: CASSDRGGYNEQFF. Here the CDR3 DNA reads TGTGCCAGCAGTGATAGGGGGGGATACAATGAGCAGTTCTTC.